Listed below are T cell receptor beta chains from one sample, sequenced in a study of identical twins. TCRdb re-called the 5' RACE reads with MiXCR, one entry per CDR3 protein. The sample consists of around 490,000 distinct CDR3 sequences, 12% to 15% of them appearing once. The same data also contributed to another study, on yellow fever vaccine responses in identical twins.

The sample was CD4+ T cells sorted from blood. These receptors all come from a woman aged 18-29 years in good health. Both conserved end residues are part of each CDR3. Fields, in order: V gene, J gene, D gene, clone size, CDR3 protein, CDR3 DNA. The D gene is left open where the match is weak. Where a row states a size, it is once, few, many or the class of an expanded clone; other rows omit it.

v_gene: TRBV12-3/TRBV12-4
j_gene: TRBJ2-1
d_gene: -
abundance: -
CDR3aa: CASNYRDNEQFF
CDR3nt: TGTGCCAGCAACTACAGGGACAATGAGCAGTTCTTC

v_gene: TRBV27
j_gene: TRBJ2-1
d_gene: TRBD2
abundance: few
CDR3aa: CASSLLGGGDYNEQFF
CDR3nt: TGTGCCAGCAGTTTACTGGGCGGGGGGGATTACAATGAGCAGTTCTTC

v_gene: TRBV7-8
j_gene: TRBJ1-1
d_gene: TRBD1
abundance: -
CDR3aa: CASSLWTGMNTEAFF
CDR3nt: TGTGCCAGCAGCTTGTGGACAGGGATGAACACTGAAGCTTTCTTT

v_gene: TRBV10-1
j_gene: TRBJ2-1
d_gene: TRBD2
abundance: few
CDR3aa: CASSELREVENEQFF
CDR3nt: TGCGCCAGCAGTGAGCTCCGGGAGGTTGAAAATGAGCAGTTCTTC

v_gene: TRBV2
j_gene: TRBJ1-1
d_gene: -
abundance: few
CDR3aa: CASSEARPEAFF
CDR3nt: TGTGCCAGCAGTGAGGCCAGACCTGAAGCTTTCTTT

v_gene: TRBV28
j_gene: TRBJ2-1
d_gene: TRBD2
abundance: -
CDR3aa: CASWGGYNEQFF
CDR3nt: TGTGCCAGCTGGGGGGGCTACAATGAGCAGTTCTTC

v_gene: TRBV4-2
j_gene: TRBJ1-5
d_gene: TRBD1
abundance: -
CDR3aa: CASSRTTGWDNQPQHF
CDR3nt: TGTGCCAGCAGCCGGACGACAGGGTGGGACAATCAGCCCCAGCATTTT

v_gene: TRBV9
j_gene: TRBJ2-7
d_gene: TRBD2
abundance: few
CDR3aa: CASSVVASGPLEQYF
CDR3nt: TGTGCCAGCAGCGTAGTGGCTAGCGGCCCCTTAGAGCAGTACTTC

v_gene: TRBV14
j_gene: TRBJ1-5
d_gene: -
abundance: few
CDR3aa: CASSQRDQPQHF
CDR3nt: TGTGCCAGCAGCCAAAGAGATCAGCCCCAGCATTTT

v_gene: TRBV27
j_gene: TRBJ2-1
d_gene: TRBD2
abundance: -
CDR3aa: CASSLNSGGSLAQYNEQFF
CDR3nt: TGTGCCAGCAGTTTAAATAGCGGGGGGAGCTTAGCCCAGTACAATGAGCAGTTCTTC

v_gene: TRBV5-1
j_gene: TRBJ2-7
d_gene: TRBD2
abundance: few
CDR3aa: CASSLASGFYEQYF
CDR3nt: TGCGCCAGCAGCTTAGCTAGCGGGTTCTACGAGCAGTACTTC

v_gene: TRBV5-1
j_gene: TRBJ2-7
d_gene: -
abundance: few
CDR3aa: CASSLYPETYEQYF
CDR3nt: TGCGCCAGCAGCTTGTACCCGGAGACCTACGAGCAGTACTTC

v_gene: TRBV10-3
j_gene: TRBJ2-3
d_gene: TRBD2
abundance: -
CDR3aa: CAISATSATDTDTQYF
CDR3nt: TGTGCCATCAGCGCGACTAGCGCGACAGACACAGATACGCAGTATTTT

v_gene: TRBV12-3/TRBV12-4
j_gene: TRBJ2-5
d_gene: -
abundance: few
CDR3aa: CASSLDYLGTQYF
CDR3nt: TGTGCCAGCAGTTTAGACTACCTCGGGACCCAGTACTTC

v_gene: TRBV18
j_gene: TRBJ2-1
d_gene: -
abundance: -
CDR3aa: CASSPFQSYNEQFF
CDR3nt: TGTGCCAGCTCACCTTTCCAGAGCTACAATGAGCAGTTCTTC

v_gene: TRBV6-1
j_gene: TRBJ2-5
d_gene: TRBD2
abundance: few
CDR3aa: CASTRGLGGETQYF
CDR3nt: TGTGCCAGCACCCGAGGACTGGGGGGGGAGACCCAGTACTTC

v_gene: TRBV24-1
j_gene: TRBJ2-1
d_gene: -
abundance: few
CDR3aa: CATSKPGGPNNEQFF
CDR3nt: TGTGCCACCAGCAAACCTGGGGGGCCTAACAATGAGCAGTTCTTC

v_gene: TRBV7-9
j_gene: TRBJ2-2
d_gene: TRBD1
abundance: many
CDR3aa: CASSRQGNTGELFF
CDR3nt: TGTGCCAGCAGCCGACAGGGGAACACCGGGGAGCTGTTTTTT

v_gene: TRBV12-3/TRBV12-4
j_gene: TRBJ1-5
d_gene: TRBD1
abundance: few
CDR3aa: CASHHGGGGLNQPQHF
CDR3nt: TGTGCCTCCCACCATGGCGGAGGGGGCCTGAATCAGCCCCAGCATTTT

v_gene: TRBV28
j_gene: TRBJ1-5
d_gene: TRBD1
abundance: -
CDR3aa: CAGQGENQPQHF
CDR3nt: TGTGCCGGACAGGGGGAAAATCAGCCCCAGCATTTT

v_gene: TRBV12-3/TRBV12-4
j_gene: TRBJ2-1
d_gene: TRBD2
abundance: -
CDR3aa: CASSLVFGGVAGLINEQFF
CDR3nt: TGTGCCAGCAGTTTAGTCTTTGGGGGTGTAGCGGGATTAATCAATGAGCAGTTCTTC

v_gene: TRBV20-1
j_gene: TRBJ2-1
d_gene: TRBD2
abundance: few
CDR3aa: CSARKGLASLNEQFF
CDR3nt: TGCAGTGCTAGAAAAGGACTAGCGAGTTTGAATGAGCAGTTCTTC

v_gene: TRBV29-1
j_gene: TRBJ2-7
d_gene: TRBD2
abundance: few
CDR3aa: CSVEFGTSDTSGEQYF
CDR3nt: TGCAGCGTTGAATTTGGGACTAGCGATACCTCGGGCGAGCAGTACTTC

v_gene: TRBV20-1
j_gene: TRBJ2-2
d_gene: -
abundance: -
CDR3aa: CSAPPRGTGELFF
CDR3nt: TGCAGTGCTCCTCCCAGGGGTACCGGGGAGCTGTTTTTT

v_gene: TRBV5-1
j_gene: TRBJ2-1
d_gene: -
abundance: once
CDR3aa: CASSLPTSSYNEQFF
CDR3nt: TGCGCCAGCAGCCTCCCGACCAGCTCCTACAATGAGCAGTTCTTC

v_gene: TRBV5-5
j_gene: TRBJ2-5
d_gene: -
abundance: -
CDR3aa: CASSLGRNREETQYF
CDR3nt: TGTGCCAGCAGCTTGGGCAGGAATCGCGAAGAGACCCAGTACTTC